Below, one TCR beta chain is given with its context. Other DNA sequences in the sample encode the same CDR3. These data belong to a study of blood T cell repertoires in COVID-19. About the study: Samples representing acute and convalescent COVID-19 were sourced from the United States, Italy and Spain. PBMCs, B-cell-depleted T cells, or T cells were the source of the cDNA or gDNA that made up the material.

Clones were read by immunoSEQ multiplex PCR, and TCRdb kept only the in-frame ones, dropping some. This table has about 80,000 clones, more than 70% appearing once. CDR3 size: 15 residues. Germline V gives CDR1 SGHNT, CDR2 YENEEA. The V gene lost 5 bases and the J gene lost 1 base, with 14 bases spanning the gap. Material for sequencing was peripheral blood. V is TRBV11-3 and J is TRBJ1-1, with D maybe TRBD1 (5 bases). The TCR comes from an elderly woman with acute or convalescent COVID-19. CDR3 sequence (DNA): TGTGCCAGCAGCCCAGGCGGGGGTCAGAACACTGAAGCTTTCTTT. Its protein is CASSPGGGQNTEAFF.